This T cell receptor beta chain is from a study of cytomegalovirus exposure and HLA in healthy donors. Study-wide context: A subsequent analysis reported that the roughly 130 validation repertoires were produced on the same platform that had also been used for the roughly 670 first-cohort repertoires.

Trimming removed 1 base from V and 5 bases from J, with 12 bases in between. CDR3 length: 15 residues. Looked up from germline, CDR1 is SGHTA and CDR2 is FQGNSA. Study outcomes and limitations: Some TCR beta chains (164 of them) were listed as cytomegalovirus-associated.

Comments on this clone: Its antigen is still unknown.

Sequenced by immunoSEQ multiplex PCR; TCRdb stores in-frame clones only, minus some. Altogether about 120,000 clones are present, about 83% being singletons, with the ten largest covering 2% to 2.5%. The material sequenced was PBMCs. The chain is built from TRBV7-2 and TRBJ2-1; possible D gene TRBD2, 6 bases. The TCR sequence derives from a woman under 40 in good health and CMV-seronegative. The CDR3 nucleotides read TGTGCCAGCAGCTTAGGTGGCGGGAAGAACAATGAGCAGTTCTTC. Translation gives CASSLGGGKNNEQFF. The variable domain in full, with the rest retrieved from reference TRBV7-2 and TRBJ2-1, is GAGVSQSPSNKVTEKGKDVELRCDPISGHTALYWYRQSLGQGLEFLIYFQGNSAPDKSGLPSDRFSAERTGGSVSTLTIQRTQQEDSAVYLCASSLGGGKNNEQFFGPGTRLTVL.